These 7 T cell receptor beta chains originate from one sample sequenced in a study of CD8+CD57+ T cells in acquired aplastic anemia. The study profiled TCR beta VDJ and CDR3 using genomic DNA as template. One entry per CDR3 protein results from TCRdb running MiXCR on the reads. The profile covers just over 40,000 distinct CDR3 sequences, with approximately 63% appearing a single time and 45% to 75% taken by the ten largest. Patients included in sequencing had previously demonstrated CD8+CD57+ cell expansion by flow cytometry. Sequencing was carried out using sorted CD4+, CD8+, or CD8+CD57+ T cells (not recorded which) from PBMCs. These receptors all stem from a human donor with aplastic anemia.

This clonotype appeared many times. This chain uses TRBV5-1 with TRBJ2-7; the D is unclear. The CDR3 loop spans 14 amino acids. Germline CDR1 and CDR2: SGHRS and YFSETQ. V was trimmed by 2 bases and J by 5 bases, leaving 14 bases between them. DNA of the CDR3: TGCGCCAGCAGCTTCGGTGGGGTCCTCAACGAGCAGTACTTC. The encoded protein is CASSFGGVLNEQYF. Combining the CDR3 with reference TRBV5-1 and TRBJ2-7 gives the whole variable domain KAGVTQTPRYLIKTRGQQVTLSCSPISGHRSVSWYQQTPGQGLQFLFEYFSETQRNKGNFPGRFSGRQFSNSRSEMNVSTLELGDSALYLCASSFGGVLNEQYFGPGTRLTVT.

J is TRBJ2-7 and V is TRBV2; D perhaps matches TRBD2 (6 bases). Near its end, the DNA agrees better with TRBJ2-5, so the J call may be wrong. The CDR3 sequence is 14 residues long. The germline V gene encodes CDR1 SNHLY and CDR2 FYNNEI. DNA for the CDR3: TGTGCCAGCAGGGGTAGACTAGGTCGAGAGACCCAGTACTTC. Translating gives CASRGRLGRETQYF.

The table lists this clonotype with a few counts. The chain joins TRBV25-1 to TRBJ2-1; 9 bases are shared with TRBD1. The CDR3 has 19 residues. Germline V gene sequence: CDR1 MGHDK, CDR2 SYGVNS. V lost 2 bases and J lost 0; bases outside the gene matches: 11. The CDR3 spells CASSEGRITGGSSYNEQFF. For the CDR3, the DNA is TGTGCCAGCAGTGAAGGCCGGATCACAGGGGGCAGCTCCTACAATGAGCAGTTCTTC.

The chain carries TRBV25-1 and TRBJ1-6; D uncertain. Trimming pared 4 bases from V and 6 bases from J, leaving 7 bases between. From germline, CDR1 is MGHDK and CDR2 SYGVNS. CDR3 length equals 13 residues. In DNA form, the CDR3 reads TGTGCCAGCAGTGGACAACTTAATTCACCCCTCCACTTT. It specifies CASSGQLNSPLHF.

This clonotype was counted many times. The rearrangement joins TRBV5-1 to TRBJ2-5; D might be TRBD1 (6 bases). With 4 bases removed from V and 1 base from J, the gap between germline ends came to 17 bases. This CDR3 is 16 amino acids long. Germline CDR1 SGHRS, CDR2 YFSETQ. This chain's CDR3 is CASSPGLQGTQETQYF. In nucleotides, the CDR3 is TGCGCCAGCAGCCCGGGCCTTCAGGGGACCCAAGAGACCCAGTACTTC.

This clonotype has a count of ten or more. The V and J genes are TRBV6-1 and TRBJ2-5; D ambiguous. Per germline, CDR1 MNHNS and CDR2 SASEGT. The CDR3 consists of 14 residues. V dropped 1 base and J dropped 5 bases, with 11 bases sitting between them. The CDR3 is CASSEGSSRETQYF. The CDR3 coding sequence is TGTGCCAGCAGTGAAGGGTCGAGTCGGGAGACCCAGTACTTC.

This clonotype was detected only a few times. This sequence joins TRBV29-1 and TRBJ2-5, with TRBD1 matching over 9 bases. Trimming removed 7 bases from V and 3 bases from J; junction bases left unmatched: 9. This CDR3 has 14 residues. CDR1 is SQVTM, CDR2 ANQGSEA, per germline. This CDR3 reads CSGEATGGEETQYF. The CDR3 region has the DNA TGCAGCGGTGAGGCCACAGGGGGCGAAGAGACCCAGTACTTC.